A single sample is the source of the 5 T cell receptor beta chains below, sequenced in a study of immune characterization of retroperitoneal liposarcoma (dated by TCRdb to the late 2010s). Library prep was done by PCR. Sequencing relied on a NextSeq 500. TCRdb reworked the public reads: Q25 trimming with fastp, MiXCR clone assembly, productive beta chains retained. CDR3 protein sequences are deduplicated, and each keeps its most common genes and DNA. This sample comprises about 10,000 distinct CDR3 sequences, under 30% of them detected only once. Roughly a fifth of the sample rests with the top ten. The sample comprised blood. The receptors come from a male donor with retroperitoneal liposarcoma.

This clonotype is medium-sized (0.01 to 0.1%) within its sample. The chain employs TRBV12-3 or TRBV12-4 and TRBJ2-1; D may be TRBD1 (5 bases). V was cut by 3 bases and J by 9 bases, with 6 bases left in between. This CDR3 has 11 residues. CDR3 DNA sequence: TGTGCCAGCAGTTTTAGGGGTGAGCAGTTCTTC. Translation: CASSFRGEQFF.

This clonotype counts as medium-sized. The V and J genes are TRBV6-1 and TRBJ2-3, with TRBD2 matching 14 bases. CDR1 and CDR2 from the germline V gene are MNHNS and SASEGT. The trim removed 4 bases at V and 4 bases at J, leaving 1 base unmatched. The CDR3 is 15 amino acids. This chain's CDR3 is CASSGLAGGPDTQYF. DNA of the CDR3: TGTGCCAGCAGTGGACTAGCGGGGGGGCCAGATACGCAGTATTTT.

The J gene is TRBJ1-2, the V gene TRBV6-6; TRBD1 is a possible D gene (5 bases). The CDR3 extends over 14 amino acids. Germline V gives CDR1 MNHNY, CDR2 SVGAGI (reference sequence). V lost 6 bases and J lost 3, with 14 bases in between. This CDR3 reads CASRGGSGYYGYTF. CDR3 DNA sequence: TGTGCCAGCAGGGGGGGGTCGGGGTACTATGGCTACACCTTC.

The chain combines TRBV6-5 with TRBJ1-2, with D possibly TRBD1 on 5 matching bases. CDR1 and CDR2 from the germline V gene are MNHEY and SVGAGI. Trimming stripped 2 bases from V and 7 bases from J, with 8 bases between. The CDR3 runs to 12 residues. This CDR3 reads CASSYRGGGYTF. The DNA of the CDR3 is TGTGCCAGCAGTTACCGGGGGGGTGGCTACACCTTC.

This clonotype has a handful of counts. This chain uses TRBV6-1 with TRBJ2-1; D is unclear. Trimming took off 0 bases at V and 2 bases at J, with 8 bases between the two ends. CDR1 is MNHNS, CDR2 SASEGT, per germline. The CDR3 totals 15 residues. The CDR3 DNA reads TGTGCCAGCAGTGAAGCCCAGGAACCCTACAATGAGCAGTTCTTC. Translated: CASSEAQEPYNEQFF.